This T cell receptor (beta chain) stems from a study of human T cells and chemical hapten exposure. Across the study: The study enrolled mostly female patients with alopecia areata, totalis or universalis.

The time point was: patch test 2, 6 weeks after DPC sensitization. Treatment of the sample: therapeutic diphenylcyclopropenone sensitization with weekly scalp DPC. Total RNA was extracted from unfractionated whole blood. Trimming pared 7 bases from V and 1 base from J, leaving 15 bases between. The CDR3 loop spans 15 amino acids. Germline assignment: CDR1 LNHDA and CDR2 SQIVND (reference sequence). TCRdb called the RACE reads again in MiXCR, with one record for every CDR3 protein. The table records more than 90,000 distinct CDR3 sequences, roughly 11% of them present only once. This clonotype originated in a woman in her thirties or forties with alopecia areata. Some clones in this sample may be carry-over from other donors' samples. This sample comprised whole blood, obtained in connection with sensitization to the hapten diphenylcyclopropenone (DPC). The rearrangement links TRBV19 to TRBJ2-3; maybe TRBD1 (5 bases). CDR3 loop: CASTEFGRGTDTQYF. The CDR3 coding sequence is TGTGCCAGTACCGAATTCGGCAGGGGCACAGATACGCAGTATTTT.